This TCR beta chain came from a study of blood T cell repertoires in COVID-19. TCRdb's table, derived via immunoSEQ multiplex PCR, lists solely in-frame clones and lacks some. The sample yields 200,000 to 250,000 clones, roughly 94% seen once. This sequence was found in a man aged 30 to 45 with acute or convalescent COVID-19. What was sequenced was peripheral blood.

CDR3 DNA: TGTGCCAGCAGTTTGAATTGGAAGGGGGAGTTCTTC. Its protein product is CASSLNWKGEFF. This chain connects TRBV28 to TRBJ2-1, with D possibly TRBD1 on 6 matching bases. This CDR3 spans 12 amino acids. Trimming left V 3 bases short and J 14 bases short, with 14 bases between. Germline CDR1 MDHEN, CDR2 SYDVKM.